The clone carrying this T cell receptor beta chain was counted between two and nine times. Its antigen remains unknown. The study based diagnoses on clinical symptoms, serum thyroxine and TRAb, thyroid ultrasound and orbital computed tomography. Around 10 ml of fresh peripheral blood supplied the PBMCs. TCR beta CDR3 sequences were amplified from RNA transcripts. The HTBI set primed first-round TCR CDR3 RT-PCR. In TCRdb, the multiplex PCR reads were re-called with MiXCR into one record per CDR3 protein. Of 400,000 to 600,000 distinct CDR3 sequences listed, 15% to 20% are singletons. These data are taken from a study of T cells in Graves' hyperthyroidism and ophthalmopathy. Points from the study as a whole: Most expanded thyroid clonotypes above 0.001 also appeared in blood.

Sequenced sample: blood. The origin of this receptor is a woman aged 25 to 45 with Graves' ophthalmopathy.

The CDR3 loop reads CASSYPSPVAGGPNGELFF. The CDR3 nucleotides are TGTGCCAGCAGCTACCCAAGCCCCGTGGCGGGAGGGCCGAACGGGGAGCTGTTTTTT. The V gene is TRBV6-2 or TRBV6-3, the J gene TRBJ2-2, with TRBD2 matching over 9 bases. Per the germline V gene, CDR1 is MNHEY and CDR2 is SVGEGT. J gave up 7 bases and V 6 bases, and 21 bases lay outside the gene matches. This CDR3 comprises 19 residues.